This is a list of T cell receptor beta chains from one sample in a study of T cell repertoires in cytomegalovirus infection. These receptors' antigens are unknown. TCRdb itself ran the reads through MiXCR, one entry per CDR3 protein. This table holds hundreds of thousands of distinct CDR3 sequences, about 33% found once. The source material was cultured PBMCs, sampled from culture after CMV antigen stimulation. The receptors come from a human donor in good health (CMV status not recorded). Some clones in this sample may be carry-over from other donors' samples. Each CDR3 is given with its conserved first and last residue.

J gene	V gene	CDR3 protein
TRBJ2-5	TRBV6-5	CASSFGTGGPQYF
TRBJ2-6	TRBV7-8	CASSPRRTARANVLTF
TRBJ2-1	TRBV5-4	CASRWGQTSGRNEQFF
TRBJ2-7	TRBV7-6	CASSFGDSYEEQYF
TRBJ2-3	TRBV7-8	CASRMTGGIRRDTQYF
TRBJ2-7	TRBV4-1	CASSFPGQGTYEQYF
TRBJ1-1	TRBV12-3/TRBV12-4	CASSLAGDTEAFF
TRBJ2-1	TRBV11-3	CASSPEDNEQFF
TRBJ1-1	TRBV7-8	CASSPGHLNTEAFF
TRBJ2-3	TRBV7-2	CASSSAPDTQYF
TRBJ2-5	TRBV6-8	CASQGGEETQYF
TRBJ1-3	TRBV28	CASSSTKAASGNTIYF
TRBJ2-4	TRBV30	CAWSPRDTGGAKNIQYF
TRBJ1-2	TRBV19	CASREAGYGYTF
TRBJ2-1	TRBV7-6	CASSLEAGGVEQFF
TRBJ2-1	TRBV12-3/TRBV12-4	CASSSGLAGGFF
TRBJ2-2	TRBV11-2	CASSLDLWGAGELFF
TRBJ2-7	TRBV7-4	CASSLFGLAGVEQYF
TRBJ2-1	TRBV20-1	CSARNSRGPGNEQFF
TRBJ2-6	TRBV7-8	CASRSGANVLTF
TRBJ2-3	TRBV19	CASSYRGSGTGGDTQYF
TRBJ1-2	TRBV27	CASSLNGDSHGGYTF
TRBJ2-3	TRBV7-2	CASSLGGSRDTQYF
TRBJ1-1	TRBV27	CASRDLWNTEAFF
TRBJ2-5	TRBV7-2	CASSWDRGRETQYF
TRBJ2-7	TRBV28	CASSSDRVVGRVHEQYF
TRBJ2-3	TRBV4-3	CASSQEGTTSVTTDTQYF
TRBJ1-1	TRBV24-1	CATSDPNGGNTEAFF